A single sample gave rise to the 24 T cell receptor beta chains below, sequenced in a study of shared clonotypes between healthy human individuals (TCRdb year 2020). CD8 naive samples were CD45RO-negative cells positively selected for CCR7, giving a CD45RA+CCR7+ population that excluded TemRA cells. The method behind the library was the immunoSEQ multiplex PCR assay. TCRdb re-hosts the immuneACCESS table, in-frame sequences only. Its copies lack some clones; in the studies checked, an unresolved V gene accounts for under half of them, and the cause for the rest is not known. Within this sample are hundreds of thousands of clones, with roughly 98% of them counted one time only. The leading ten clones occupy 0.3% of the sample. Sequenced input: naive CD8+ T cells sorted from blood. Taken with the paper, the label for cell subset or site translates to: CD45RA+CCR7+. The source of these receptors is a young man in good health.

This clone has a single count. The CDR3 DNA sequence: TGTGCCAGCAGCACGGGCAGGGGCGGCTACGAGCAGTACTTC. As protein: CASSTGRGGYEQYF. This rearrangement joins TRBV7-9 to TRBJ2-7; TRBD1 is a possible D gene (6 bases). V lost 5 bases to trimming and J lost 3 bases, with 14 bases between them. The germline V gene has CDR1 SEHNR and CDR2 FQNEAQ (reference sequence). The CDR3 consists of 14 residues.

This clone was observed a single time. The chain carries TRBV5-4 and TRBJ2-3; D is ambiguous. The V gene lost 1 base and the J gene lost 4 bases, with 13 bases spanning the gap. Germline lookup yields CDR1 SGHNT and CDR2 YYREEE (reference sequence). CDR3 size: 15 residues. The CDR3 sequence: CASSLIEQRSDTQYF. The CDR3 nucleotides read TGTGCCAGCAGCTTGATTGAACAGCGATCAGATACGCAGTATTTT.

This clone came up once. The rearrangement joins TRBV29-1 to TRBJ2-7, with a tentative D call TRBD2 (6 bases). This CDR3 spans 12 amino acids. The germline CDR1 and CDR2 sequences are SQVTM and ANQGSEA. V shed 6 bases and J shed 7 bases, with 16 bases lying between them. Here the CDR3 DNA reads TGCAGCGTGGAGGGAGTGGGTGGAGAGCAGTACTTC. It encodes CSVEGVGGEQYF.

Here the CDR3 reads CASSLTGLYGYTF. For the CDR3, the DNA is TGTGCCAGCAGCCTTACAGGGCTCTATGGCTACACCTTC. The chain uses TRBV13 and TRBJ1-2, with a tentative D call TRBD1 (6 bases). Deletions cut 5 bases from V and 4 bases from J, with 11 bases between. Germline values: CDR1 PRHDT, CDR2 FYEKMQ (reference sequence). CDR3 length: 13 residues.

This clone was found a few times. The chain is built from TRBV28 and TRBJ1-5, with 9 bases fitting TRBD1. The V gene's germline CDR1 is MDHEN and CDR2 SYDVKM. This CDR3 is 14 amino acids long. V trimming: 3 bases; J trimming: 6 bases; junction bases outside the gene matches: 3. Written as DNA, the CDR3 is TGTGCCAGCAGTTTCCCGACAGGGGGTCAGCCCCAGCATTTT. Protein product: CASSFPTGGQPQHF.

CDR3 nucleotides: TGTGCCAGCAGTGAAGGGACTTTGCATGTGGGAGAGACCCAGTACTTC. This sequence encodes CASSEGTLHVGETQYF. The V call is TRBV6-1, the J call TRBJ2-5, with D possibly matching TRBD2 (5 bases). The CDR3 has 16 amino acids. Trimming stripped 1 base from V and 4 bases from J, with 16 bases between. Germline V gene data show CDR1 as MNHNS and CDR2 as SASEGT.

The chain is built from TRBV9 and TRBJ2-3; the match to TRBD2 covers 13 bases. The CDR3 length is 18 residues. The V gene's germline CDR1 is SGDLS and CDR2 YYNGEE. J lost 6 bases, V lost 2 bases, and 12 bases had no gene match. CDR3 amino acids: CASSVSGTSGMVRDTQYF. The CDR3 coding sequence is TGTGCCAGCAGCGTGTCCGGGACTAGCGGGATGGTACGTGATACGCAGTATTTT.

The chain links TRBV14 to TRBJ2-1, with 7 bases matching TRBD1. Trimming removed 1 base from V and 10 bases from J; junction bases left unmatched: 13. The CDR3 totals 16 residues. Germline V lookup: CDR1 SGHDN, CDR2 FVKESK. This CDR3 reads CASSQALGQAQGEQFF. The CDR3 DNA follows: TGTGCCAGCAGCCAAGCCCTCGGACAGGCCCAGGGCGAGCAGTTCTTC. Using reference TRBV14 and TRBJ2-1 for the parts outside the CDR3, the full variable domain is EAGVTQFPSHSVIEKGQTVTLRCDPISGHDNLYWYRRVMGKEIKFLLHFVKESKQDESGMPNNRFLAERTGGTYSTLKVQPAELEDSGVYFCASSQALGQAQGEQFFGPGTRLTVL.

V is TRBV6-1 and J is TRBJ2-3; 7 nucleotides align to TRBD1. Germline V CDR1 and CDR2: MNHNS, SASEGT. The junction had 4 bases not matched to a gene; V was cut back by 8 bases and J by 2 bases. The CDR3 loop spans 13 amino acids. CDR3 loop: CASRTGNTDTQYF. CDR3 in DNA: TGTGCCAGCCGGACAGGAAACACAGATACGCAGTATTTT.

The V and J genes are TRBV10-1 and TRBJ2-2; 8 nucleotides agree with TRBD2. Germline V CDR1 and CDR2: WNHNN, SYGVQD (reference sequence). The CDR3 length is 15 residues. The trim removed 4 bases at V and 5 bases at J, leaving 6 bases unmatched. DNA of the CDR3: TGCGCCAGCAGTGTCGGGGGGGCCGGGACCGGGGAGCTGTTTTTT. It is translated as CASSVGGAGTGELFF.

V is TRBV11-2 and J is TRBJ2-7; the match to TRBD1 covers 10 bases. The germline CDR1 and CDR2 sequences are SGHAT and FQNNGV. With 4 bases clipped from V and 4 bases from J, the junction kept 4 bases outside the gene matches. The CDR3 consists of 14 residues. CDR3 nucleotides: TGTGCCAGCAGCTCCGGACAGGGGGGATACGAGCAGTACTTC. Amino acid sequence: CASSSGQGGYEQYF.

The chain combines TRBV4-1 with TRBJ2-1; TRBD2 matches 8 bases. Looked up from germline, CDR1 is MGHRA and CDR2 is YSYEKL. V shed 4 bases, J shed 10 bases, and the junction held 9 bases outside the gene matches. This CDR3 region has 14 residues. The DNA of the CDR3 is TGCGCCAGCAGCCTCGGTGGCGGGAGGTACGAGCAGTTCTTC. It codes for CASSLGGGRYEQFF.

The chain links TRBV28 to TRBJ1-5, with TRBD1 as a possible D gene (5 bases). This CDR3 is built from 13 residues. V lost 5 bases, J lost 7 bases, and 12 bases lay in between. Looked up from germline, CDR1 is MDHEN and CDR2 is SYDVKM. For the CDR3, the DNA is TGTGCCAGCAGTGCCCTTCAGGGCCAGCCCCAGCATTTT. This translates into CASSALQGQPQHF.

The chain recombines TRBV27 with TRBJ2-2, with TRBD1 as a possible D gene (5 bases). CDR1 is MNHEY, CDR2 SMNVEV, per germline (reference sequence). V was pared by 2 bases and J by 0 bases, with 7 bases between. The CDR3 is 15 amino acids. CDR3 nucleotides: TGTGCCAGCAGTTTACTAGGGGCGAACACCGGGGAGCTGTTTTTT. Its translation is CASSLLGANTGELFF.

The CDR3 region is CASSTQPPNTGELFF. For the CDR3, the DNA is TGTGCCAGCAGCACACAACCCCCGAACACCGGGGAGCTGTTTTTT. The chain uses TRBV7-2 and TRBJ2-2; no clear D. Germline assignment: CDR1 SGHTA and CDR2 FQGNSA. The CDR3 loop spans 15 amino acids. Trimming cost V 5 bases and J 0 bases, with 10 bases left between them. The complete variable domain, with remaining parts taken from reference TRBV7-2 and TRBJ2-2, reads GAGVSQSPSNKVTEKGKDVELRCDPISGHTALYWYRQSLGQGLEFLIYFQGNSAPDKSGLPSDRFSAERTGGSVSTLTIQRTQQEDSAVYLCASSTQPPNTGELFFGEGSRLTVL.

This rearrangement joins TRBV14 to TRBJ2-2, with D unclear. Germline V gives CDR1 SGHDN, CDR2 FVKESK. Trimming removed 4 bases from V and 2 bases from J, with 5 bases in between. The CDR3 spans 13 residues. CDR3 bases: TGTGCCAGCAGCCCTTTTAACACCGGGGAGCTGTTTTTT. Translated: CASSPFNTGELFF.

The chain couples TRBV7-8 to TRBJ2-7; no reliable D call. CDR1 and CDR2 from the germline V gene are SGHVS and FQNEAQ. V lost 3 bases to trimming and J lost 3 bases, with 9 bases between them. The length of the CDR3 is 13 residues. In nucleotides, the CDR3 is TGTGCCAGCAGCTTCCGTACAAACTACGAGCAGTACTTC. Protein sequence: CASSFRTNYEQYF.

The genes are TRBV7-8 and TRBJ2-1; D possibly corresponds to TRBD2 (5 bases). V was pared by 5 bases and J by 0 bases, with 17 bases between. The CDR3 length is 17 residues. Per the germline V gene, CDR1 is SGHVS and CDR2 is FQNEAQ. The CDR3 nucleotides are TGTGCCAGCAGCCCACGGCGAGCGGACTTCTCCTACAATGAGCAGTTCTTC. Residues: CASSPRRADFSYNEQFF.

The J gene is TRBJ1-1, the V gene TRBV6-1, with 7 positions matching TRBD1. Trimming took 7 bases from V and 0 from J; bases not matched to a gene: 8. This CDR3 has 15 amino acids. Germline-derived CDR1 and CDR2 are MNHNS and SASEGT. As DNA, the CDR3 is TGTGCCAGCACCATAGGGGGCGGCATGAACACTGAAGCTTTCTTT. Translating it yields CASTIGGGMNTEAFF.

The chain has TRBV10-3 and TRBJ2-7, with 8 bases that match TRBD1. J lost 2 bases, V lost 10 bases, and 4 bases had no gene match. This CDR3 is 12 amino acids long. Germline CDR1 ENHRY, CDR2 SYGVKD. The CDR3 bases are TGTGCCACCACAGGGGGAACCTACGAGCAGTACTTC. The encoded protein is CATTGGTYEQYF.

The CDR3 loop reads CAISPVGLSDEQYF. CDR3 nucleotide sequence: TGTGCCATCAGTCCGGTAGGGCTTAGTGACGAGCAGTACTTC. The chain has TRBV10-3 and TRBJ2-7, with D unclear. The CDR3 contains 14 residues. Germline CDR1 is ENHRY and CDR2 is SYGVKD. The ends were cut back, 5 bases at V and 5 bases at J, with 16 bases in the middle.

The CDR3 DNA is TGTGCCAGCAGCTTAGATAGGGTTAGTGGCTACACCTTC. As protein: CASSLDRVSGYTF. The V gene is TRBV11-2, the J gene TRBJ1-2; D is uncertain. Germline CDR1 reads SGHAT; CDR2 reads FQNNGV. Deletions cut 0 bases from V and 7 bases from J, with 9 bases between. CDR3 length: 13 amino acids.

The chain employs TRBV7-8 and TRBJ2-3; 9 bases align to TRBD2. Germline V CDR1 and CDR2: SGHVS, FQNEAQ. Unmatched junction bases numbered 21, after V lost 5 bases and J lost 6 bases. The CDR3 runs 19 residues. This CDR3 is CASSPSLPGLASVGDTQYF. As DNA, the CDR3 is TGTGCCAGCAGCCCTTCCCTACCGGGACTAGCCTCGGTAGGGGATACGCAGTATTTT.

V usage is TRBV5-8 and J usage is TRBJ1-1; D remains unclear. Germline V gene sequence: CDR1 SGHTS, CDR2 YDEGEE. The V gene lost 10 bases and the J gene lost 0 bases, with 19 bases spanning the gap. The CDR3 length is 15 residues. The DNA for the CDR3 is TGTGCCGGATCGGGCACACCTGAAATGAACACTGAAGCTTTCTTT. Protein product: CAGSGTPEMNTEAFF.